Below, one T cell receptor beta chain is given with its context. This entry is derived from a study of blood T cell repertoires in COVID-19. Background on the study: Material from acute and convalescent COVID-19 was sourced from the United States, Italy and Spain.

Repertoires were generated with immunoSEQ multiplex PCR, while TCRdb's copy carries only in-frame clones and drops some. This table holds approximately 94,000 clones, roughly 90% found once. The V gene lost 1 base and the J gene lost 10 bases, with 8 bases spanning the gap. Germline CDR1 is LGHNA and CDR2 is YNFKEQ. This CDR3 spans 13 amino acids. What was sequenced was peripheral blood. The receptor was derived from a middle-aged man with active COVID-19. The chain uses TRBV4-2 and TRBJ1-6; D unclear. CDR3 sequence (DNA): TGTGCCAGCAGCCAAGTCCTCGGGTCACCCCTCCACTTT. It specifies CASSQVLGSPLHF.